This TCR beta chain was profiled in a study of T cell responses to AZD1222 COVID-19 vaccine (dated by TCRdb to the early 2020s). Turning to the overall study: AZD1222 recipients with second doses at about 4 weeks or about 12 weeks were pooled, because spike-specific TCR depth and breadth did not differ between schedules. TCR sequencing covered fewer than 250 trial participants: approximately 200 given two doses of AZD1222 and approximately 26 given two doses of MenACWY control vaccine. Enrollment into the trials was organized by age into subgroups of 18-55, 56-69 and 70-plus years, and those subgroups contained roughly 140, 27 and 60 TCR-sequenced participants, respectively.

Read against the paper, the sample's time point label means: baseline before first vaccination. Vaccinee samples came from UK trials COV001 and COV002, including a single-blind randomized controlled phase 2/3 trial of AZD1222 (ChAdOx1 nCoV-19) in healthy adults. For TCRbeta chain sequencing, PBMC samples from trial participants were taken at day 0 and at day 28 after the second dose. The CDR3 regions of human TCRbeta chains were analyzed by immunosequencing. The paper's processing steps were these. TCRs in the repertoires were matched against a reference library of SARS-CoV-2-specific TCRs that had been generated with the MIRA antigen-specificity platform. Breadth was defined as the fraction of unique TCRs that were SARS-CoV-2-associated. Depth was defined as the fraction of total T cells that were SARS-CoV-2-associated. Using the MIRA data, every spike-specific TCR was mapped to the spike region that the TCR reacted to and assigned to either a CD4 or a CD8 class. Log10-transformed breadth and depth values were compared by one-way ANOVA with Sidak's multiple comparisons tests. The table comes from immuneACCESS by way of TCRdb, which keeps in-frame sequences with V and J called. Part of the clones is missing from these tables; in studies checked, under half for an unresolved V gene and the rest for unknown reasons. V and J calls and clone size are copied from that table; D and trimming were computed from the DNA. Here the sample has more than 80,000 clones; more than 75% occur a single time. 20% to 25% of the sample is in the top ten clones.

CDR1 SGHTA and CDR2 FQGNSA are derived from the germline V gene. V has 1 base trimmed and J has 3 bases trimmed; junction bases matching no gene number 7. CDR3 length: 16 amino acids, cysteine to phenylalanine. The sequence is cut down to CDR3 DNA, 48 bases in frame from base 1. The paper's findings and limits, for the study overall: Only five to seven AZD1222 recipients were SARS-CoV-2 seropositive at baseline, limiting conclusions about previously exposed vaccinees. A significant rise in spike-specific TCR breadth and depth was observed after two AZD1222 doses relative to day 0 and relative to MenACWY recipients. In the small 56-69-year group, the increase in depth fell short of significance, most likely because of low power. Because no samples from the day 14 peak response were available, repertoires could be characterized only after the peak T cell response. Epitopes outside the regions mutated in the B.1.351 and B.1.1.7 variants were reportedly recognized by nearly half of the unique spike-specific TCRs. CD4 TCRs associated with the vaccine covered the entire spike protein, and the dominant responses were in regions 160-218 and 743-854. Most participants were white British and females outnumbered males, and the authors suggested that clonal diversity may have been underestimated.

As to this clone: Its antigen is unknown. The record has no base qualities; no much larger clone is one base away.

Sequenced here: peripheral blood, sampled on day 0 of AZD1222 vaccination. The TCR sequence derives from an adult in good health. The chain was built from TRBV7-2 and TRBJ2-7; 9 central bases correspond to TRBD1. CDR3 loop: CASSLGVGTGLYEQYF. The DNA reads TGTGCCAGCAGCTTAGGGGTGGGGACAGGGCTCTACGAGCAGTACTTC.